This T cell receptor beta chain emerged from a study of blood T cell repertoires in COVID-19. Study in general: Samples of COVID-19 (acute and convalescent) were obtained from the United States, Italy and Spain. The analysed material was cDNA or gDNA that came from T cells, B-cell-depleted T cells, or PBMCs.

Per the authors' pipeline: Estimated nucleated cell counts came from reference gene primer amplification. Assay used: immunoSEQ multiplex PCR; TCRdb lists only in-frame clones, some missing. That table is the source of V, J and clone size, and D and trimming were worked out from the DNA. Here the sample spans some 120,000 clones, 75% to 90% being singletons. Sample: peripheral blood. This clonotype was obtained from a man younger than 45 with acute or convalescent COVID-19.

The CDR3 loop reads CASSFLGQGALTEAFF. CDR3 coding DNA: TGTGCCAGCAGCTTTTTAGGACAGGGGGCGCTCACTGAAGCTTTCTTT. The chain employs TRBV5-6 and TRBJ1-1; 11 nucleotides agree with TRBD1. This CDR3 is 16 amino acids long. The trim removed 2 bases at V and 4 bases at J, leaving 7 bases unmatched. The V gene's germline CDR1 is SGHDT and CDR2 YYEEEE.